What follows is one TCR beta chain and its context. This sample is drawn from a study of blood T cell repertoires in COVID-19. The assay was immunoSEQ multiplex PCR, and TCRdb's table has in-frame clones only and misses some. The sample comprises some 430,000 clones, 90% of which are singletons, and 0.6% rests with the top ten. Germline loops: CDR1 SGHRS, CDR2 YFSETQ. This CDR3 has 17 residues. Trimming took off 0 bases at V and 7 bases at J, with 20 bases between the two ends. The V and J genes are TRBV5-1 and TRBJ2-1; D is unresolved. The sequenced sample was PBMCs or T cells enriched from blood (not recorded which). The origin of this receptor is a man aged 18 to 30 who had recovered from COVID-19. The CDR3 DNA reads as TGCGCCAGCAGCTTGGGTCCTCTAGGTAGCCTAGGAAATGAGCAGTTCTTC. Translation gives CASSLGPLGSLGNEQFF.